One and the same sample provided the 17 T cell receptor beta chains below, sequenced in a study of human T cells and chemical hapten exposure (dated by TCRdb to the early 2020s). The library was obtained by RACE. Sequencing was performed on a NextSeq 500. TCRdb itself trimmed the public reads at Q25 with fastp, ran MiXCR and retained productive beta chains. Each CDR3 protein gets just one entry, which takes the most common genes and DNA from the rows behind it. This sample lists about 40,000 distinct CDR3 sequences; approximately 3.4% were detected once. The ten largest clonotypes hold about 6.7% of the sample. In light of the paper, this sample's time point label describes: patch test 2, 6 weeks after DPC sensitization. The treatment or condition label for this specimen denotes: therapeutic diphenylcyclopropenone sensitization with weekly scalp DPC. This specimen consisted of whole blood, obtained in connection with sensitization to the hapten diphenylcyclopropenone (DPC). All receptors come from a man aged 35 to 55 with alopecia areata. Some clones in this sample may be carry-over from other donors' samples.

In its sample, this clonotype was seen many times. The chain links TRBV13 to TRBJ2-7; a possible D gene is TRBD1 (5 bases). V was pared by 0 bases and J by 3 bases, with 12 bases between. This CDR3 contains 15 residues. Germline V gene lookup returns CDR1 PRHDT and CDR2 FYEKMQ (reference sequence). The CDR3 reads CASSLGVRQNYEQYF. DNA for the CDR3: TGTGCCAGCAGCTTAGGGGTGCGACAGAACTACGAGCAGTACTTC. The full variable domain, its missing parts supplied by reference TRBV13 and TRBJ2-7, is AAGVIQSPRHLIKEKRETATLKCYPIPRHDTVYWYQQGPGQDPQFLISFYEKMQSDKGSIPDRFSAQQFSDYHSELNMSSLELGDSALYFCASSLGVRQNYEQYFGPGTRLTVT.

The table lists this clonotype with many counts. CDR3 region: CASSSGSNNSPLHF. The CDR3 nucleotides read TGTGCCAGCAGCTCAGGGTCTAATAATTCACCCCTCCACTTT. The V call is TRBV11-2, the J call TRBJ1-6; tentative D call: TRBD1 (5 bases). The CDR3 is 14 amino acids. Looked up from germline, CDR1 is SGHAT and CDR2 is FQNNGV. Trimming left V 4 bases short and J 5 bases short, with 9 bases between.

CDR3 region: CASSMSLQGGDTQYF. DNA of the CDR3: TGTGCCAGTAGTATGAGCCTTCAGGGGGGAGATACGCAGTATTTT. The gene calls are TRBV19 and TRBJ2-3; D possibly corresponds to TRBD1 (7 bases). Germline assignment: CDR1 LNHDA and CDR2 SQIVND (reference sequence). Trimming removed 3 bases from V and 5 bases from J, with 15 bases in between. CDR3 length equals 15 residues.

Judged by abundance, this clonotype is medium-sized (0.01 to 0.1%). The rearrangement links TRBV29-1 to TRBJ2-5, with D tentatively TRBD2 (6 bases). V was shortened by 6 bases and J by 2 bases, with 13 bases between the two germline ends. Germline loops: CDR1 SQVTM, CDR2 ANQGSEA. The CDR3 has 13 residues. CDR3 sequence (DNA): TGCAGCGTGATGGCTGGAGGGCAAGAGACCCAGTACTTC. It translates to CSVMAGGQETQYF.

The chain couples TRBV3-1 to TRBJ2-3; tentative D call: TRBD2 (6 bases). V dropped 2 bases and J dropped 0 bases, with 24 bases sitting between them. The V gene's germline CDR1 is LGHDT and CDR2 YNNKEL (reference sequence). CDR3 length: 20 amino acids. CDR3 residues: CASSQTLATGERGSTDTQYF. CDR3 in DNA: TGTGCCAGCAGCCAAACCCTAGCAACGGGAGAGAGAGGGAGCACAGATACGCAGTATTTT.

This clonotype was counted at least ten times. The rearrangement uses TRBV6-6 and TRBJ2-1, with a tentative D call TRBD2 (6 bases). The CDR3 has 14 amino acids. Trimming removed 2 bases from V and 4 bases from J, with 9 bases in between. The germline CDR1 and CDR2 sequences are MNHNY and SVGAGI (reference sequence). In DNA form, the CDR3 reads TGTGCCAGCAGTTACGGGACTGGGTACAATGAGCAGTTCTTC. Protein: CASSYGTGYNEQFF.

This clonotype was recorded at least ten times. CDR3 in amino acids: CASSQEAGYNSPLHF. The CDR3, as DNA: TGTGCCAGCAGCCAAGAGGCAGGATATAATTCACCCCTCCACTTT. V usage is TRBV4-2 and J usage is TRBJ1-6; the D is unclear. Deletions cut 0 bases from V and 4 bases from J, with 7 bases between. The length of the CDR3 is 15 residues. The germline V gene encodes CDR1 LGHNA and CDR2 YNFKEQ.

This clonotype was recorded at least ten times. Here the CDR3 reads CASSQASRLGTNEQFF. CDR3 nucleotide sequence: TGCGCCAGCAGCCAAGCATCGCGTTTGGGAACGAATGAGCAGTTCTTC. The rearrangement joins TRBV4-3 to TRBJ2-1; unclear D gene. The CDR3 covers 16 residues. Trimming took 1 base from V and 7 from J, leaving 17 bases between them. CDR1 is LGHNA, CDR2 YSLEER, per germline.

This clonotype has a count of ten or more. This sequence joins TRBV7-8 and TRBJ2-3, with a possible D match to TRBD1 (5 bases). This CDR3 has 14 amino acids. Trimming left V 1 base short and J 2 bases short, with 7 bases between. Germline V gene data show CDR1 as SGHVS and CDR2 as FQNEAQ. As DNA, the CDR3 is TGTGCCAGCAGCTTAGGGACACCCACAGATACGCAGTATTTT. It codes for CASSLGTPTDTQYF.

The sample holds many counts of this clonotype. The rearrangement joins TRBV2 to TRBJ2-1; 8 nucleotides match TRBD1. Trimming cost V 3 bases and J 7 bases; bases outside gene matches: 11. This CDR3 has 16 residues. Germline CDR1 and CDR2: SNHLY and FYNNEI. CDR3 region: CASSDPHRGSENEQFF. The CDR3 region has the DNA TGTGCCAGCAGTGACCCTCACAGGGGGAGTGAAAATGAGCAGTTCTTC.

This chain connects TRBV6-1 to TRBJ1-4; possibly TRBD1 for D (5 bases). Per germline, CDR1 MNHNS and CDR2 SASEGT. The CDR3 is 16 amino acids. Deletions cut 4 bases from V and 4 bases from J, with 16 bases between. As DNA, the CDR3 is TGTGCCAGCAGTGTTCGAGGGACTCGGGGTAATGAAAAACTGTTTTTT. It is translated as CASSVRGTRGNEKLFF.

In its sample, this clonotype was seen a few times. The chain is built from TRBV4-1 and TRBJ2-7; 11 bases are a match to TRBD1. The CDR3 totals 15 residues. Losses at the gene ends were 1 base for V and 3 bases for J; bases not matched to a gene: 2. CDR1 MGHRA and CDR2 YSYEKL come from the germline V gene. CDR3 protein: CASSQGTGGHYEQYF. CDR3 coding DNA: TGCGCCAGCAGCCAAGGGACAGGGGGCCACTACGAGCAGTACTTC.

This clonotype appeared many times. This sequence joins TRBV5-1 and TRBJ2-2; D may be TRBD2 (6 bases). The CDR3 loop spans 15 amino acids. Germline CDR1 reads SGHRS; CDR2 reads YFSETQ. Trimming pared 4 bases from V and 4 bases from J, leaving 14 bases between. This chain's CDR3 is CASSGWEAGTGELFF. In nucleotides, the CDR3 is TGCGCCAGCAGCGGGTGGGAGGCTGGCACCGGGGAGCTGTTTTTT.

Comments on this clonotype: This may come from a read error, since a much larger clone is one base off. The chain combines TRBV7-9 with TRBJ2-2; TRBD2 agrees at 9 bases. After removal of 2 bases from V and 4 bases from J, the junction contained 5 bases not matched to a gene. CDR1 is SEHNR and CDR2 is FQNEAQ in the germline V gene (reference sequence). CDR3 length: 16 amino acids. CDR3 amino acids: CASSLRREGRTGELFF. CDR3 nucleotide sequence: TGTGCCAGCAGCTTACGGCGGGAGGGCCGCACCGGGGAGCTGTTTTTT.

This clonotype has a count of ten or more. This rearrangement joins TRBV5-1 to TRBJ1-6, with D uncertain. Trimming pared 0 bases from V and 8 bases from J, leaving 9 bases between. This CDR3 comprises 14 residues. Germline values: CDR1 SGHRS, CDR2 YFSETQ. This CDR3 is CASSLGQPDSPLHF. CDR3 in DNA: TGCGCCAGCAGCTTGGGACAACCTGATTCACCCCTCCACTTT. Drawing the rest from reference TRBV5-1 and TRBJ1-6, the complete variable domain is KAGVTQTPRYLIKTRGQQVTLSCSPISGHRSVSWYQQTPGQGLQFLFEYFSETQRNKGNFPGRFSGRQFSNSRSEMNVSTLELGDSALYLCASSLGQPDSPLHFGNGTRLTVT.

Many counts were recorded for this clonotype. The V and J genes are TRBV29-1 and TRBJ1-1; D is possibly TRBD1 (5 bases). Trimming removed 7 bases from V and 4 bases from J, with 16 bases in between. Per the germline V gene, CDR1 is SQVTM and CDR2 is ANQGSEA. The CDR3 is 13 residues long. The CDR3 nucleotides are TGCAGCGCCGCTCCCCTGGGGCGCACTGAAGCTTTCTTT. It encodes CSAAPLGRTEAFF.

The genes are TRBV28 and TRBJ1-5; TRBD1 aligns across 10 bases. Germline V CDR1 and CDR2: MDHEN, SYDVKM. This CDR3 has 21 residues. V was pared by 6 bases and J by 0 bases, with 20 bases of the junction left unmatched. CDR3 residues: CASRSRKLLGTGDYSNQPQHF. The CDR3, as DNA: TGTGCCAGCAGATCGCGAAAACTCCTTGGGACAGGGGATTATAGCAATCAGCCCCAGCATTTT.